The text below deals with one TCR beta chain. The antigen it recognizes is unknown. No base quality information exists; no much larger clone differs at one position. Peripheral blood CD8+ and CD4+ T cells from healthy donors, Susac syndrome patients and multiple sclerosis patients were profiled by high-throughput TCR beta sequencing. Recently defined diagnostic criteria for definite or probable disease were met by the Susac syndrome patients. Bulk CD8+ and CD4+ T cells were purified magnetically by negative isolation, whereas CD8+ TEMRA cells were enriched by FACS. Blood was collected in EDTA tubes and processed within 24 hours, with PBMCs isolated through density gradient centrifugation. PBMCs destined for TCR sequencing were cryopreserved in liquid nitrogen and later thawed in a 37 °C water bath. The sorted or isolated CD4+, CD8+ and CD8+ TEMRA cells reached a purity of at least 90%. The data were taken from a study of CD8 T cells in Susac syndrome (dated by TCRdb to between 2018 and 2021). About the investigation overall: Of the Susac syndrome patients who were sequenced, fewer than 10 were in clinical remission while roughly six had clinically active disease. At the time of blood withdrawal, Susac syndrome patients were either therapy-naive, taking corticosteroids (with some also receiving IVIg), or on IVIg alone. The study used repertoire sequencing to test whether antigen drove CD8+ T cell activation and differentiation in Susac syndrome. The study at large found these results: The TCR sequencing and HLA analysis was acknowledged to have included a relatively small number of individuals. No clonal expansion was detected in the CD4+ T cell repertoire of Susac syndrome patients.

The CDR3 measures 13 amino acids from cysteine to phenylalanine. CDR3 DNA is the only sequence kept; it has 39 bases, read in frame from the first base. V is reduced by 4 bases and J by 11 bases, leaving a spacing of 16 bases between them. The CDR1 and CDR2 encoded by the germline V gene are SGHRS and YFSETQ. RNA was extracted using the RNeasy kit, and about 0.45 to 1 microgram was reverse transcribed with random hexamers. TCR beta CDR3 regions were amplified with the immunoSEQ multiplex PCR assay covering 54 Vbeta and 13 Jbeta segments. PCR amplification bias was corrected by using a synthetic template baseline for primer optimization and computational correction. For the original study's pipeline: Reads were assigned to V, D and J genes according to IMGT and analyzed in immunoSEQ Analyzer, with only productive sequences retained. Clonality was computed as one minus Shannon entropy normalized by log2 of the number of productive unique sequences. Public and private clones were assessed among the 100 most prevalent clones of each patient and control. Clones were defined as Susac-specific when absent from the healthy and MS cohorts, from approximately 1,100 published viral clones and from other ImmuneACCESS disease sequences. TCRdb applied fastp at Q25 and MiXCR to the public reads, then kept only in-frame beta chains. Each record represents a unique CDR3 protein, reported with the most common genes and DNA among its rows. Here the V and J calls rest on TCRdb's processing, not on the authors' analysis. This sample lists some 77,000 distinct CDR3 sequences; about 93% were detected once. Of the sample, about 0.53% falls within the top ten clones.

The specimen was CD4+ T cells from PBMCs. The V and J segments used are TRBV5-1 and TRBJ2-4; the D segment might be TRBD1 or TRBD2, since each matches 5 bases. The receptor comes from a human donor with Susac syndrome. The nucleotide sequence reads as follows: TGCGCCAGCAGCGAGGGGTCCAATCTCGTTCAGTACTTC. It translates as CASSEGSNLVQYF.